This TCR beta chain appears in the sequencing data of a study of T cells after posttransplantation cyclophosphamide. Trimming removed 1 base from V and 4 bases from J, with 7 bases in between. This CDR3 is 13 amino acids long. Germline CDR1 is SEHNR and CDR2 is FQNEAQ (reference sequence). Sequencing used immunoSEQ multiplex PCR; TCRdb keeps in-frame clones, though not all of them. The data list some 46,000 clones, none observed once; roughly 2.3% falls to the top ten. There are a few counts of this clone. Its target is unknown. Study-level points and caveats: Tissue-infiltrating T cells from skin or gut overlapped little with blood T cells.

The origin of this receptor is a man between 40 and 49 years old in good health, CMV-negative, and a related stem cell transplant donor. This chain joins TRBV7-9 and TRBJ1-1, with D possibly matching TRBD1 (5 bases). Sequenced input: PBMCs. CDR3 region: CASSLGQGTEAFF. The CDR3 bases are TGTGCCAGCAGCTTAGGTCAGGGCACTGAAGCTTTCTTT.